What follows describes a single TCR beta chain. Per the study methods: Reference gene primer amplification gave estimated nucleated cell counts. Only in-frame clones appear in the TCRdb table, and some are missing; sequencing was by immunoSEQ multiplex PCR. V and J calls and clone size are given by that table; D and trimming were obtained from the DNA. The repertoire includes approximately 250,000 clones, 70% to 90% of them detected once, and approximately 5.1% sits in the top ten. This entry is derived from a study of blood T cell repertoires in COVID-19. In the study overall: COVID-19 samples collected from the United States, Italy and Spain covered acute and convalescent phases.

Patients in Seattle were enrolled during active infection, then followed longitudinally. The clonotype was recovered from a woman aged 55-69 years with COVID-19, enrolled during active disease. The sequencing input was peripheral blood.

The CDR3 region is CASSQDKDYDNEQFF. The CDR3 bases are TGTGCCAGCAGCCAAGATAAGGACTACGACAATGAGCAGTTCTTC. The V gene is TRBV3-1 (or the pseudogene TRBV3-2), the J gene TRBJ2-1; perhaps TRBD2 as D (6 bases). Germline CDR1 is LGHDT and CDR2 is YNNKEL (reference sequence). The CDR3 covers 15 residues. Trimming left V 0 bases short and J 5 bases short, with 11 bases between.